A single sample gave rise to the 10 T cell receptor beta chains below, sequenced in a study of T cells after posttransplantation cyclophosphamide. The table came from immunoSEQ multiplex PCR; TCRdb's copy has only in-frame clones and leaves some out. The sample lists tens of thousands of clones, about 86% occurring once. The specimen sequenced was PBMCs. The receptors here all came from a young man with a blood cancer, CMV-positive, and with a related stem cell donor.

The V and J genes are TRBV21-1 and TRBJ2-7; TRBD2, the table's D call, was not compared with the DNA. TRBV21-1 is tagged as a pseudogene. This CDR3 has 16 amino acids. The CDR3 loop is CASSAPPGRRVGEQYF. CDR3 in DNA: TGTGCCAGCAGCGCTCCACCCGGCAGGAGGGTGGGCGAGCAGTACTTC.

J is TRBJ2-7 and V is TRBV10-3, with D perhaps TRBD2 (6 bases). Germline CDR1 ENHRY, CDR2 SYGVKD. V was cut by 3 bases and J by 6 bases, with 15 bases left in between. CDR3 length: 14 residues. DNA of the CDR3: TGTGCCATCAGTGAAAAGGAGGGATCGGCCGAGCAGTACTTC. Protein sequence: CAISEKEGSAEQYF.

On this clone itself: Other DNA variants within this sample encode the same CDR3. The rearrangement links TRBV5-1 to TRBJ2-1; a possible D gene is TRBD2 (5 bases). There are 17 residues in the CDR3. Between the trimmed V and J ends, which lost 1 base and 0 bases, there was a span of 14 bases. The germline CDR1 and CDR2 sequences are SGHRS and YFSETQ. In DNA, the CDR3 is TGCGCCAGCAGCTTGATGTGGCGTACTAGCTCCTACAATGAGCAGTTCTTC. Its translation: CASSLMWRTSSYNEQFF. Based on the CDR3 plus reference TRBV5-1 and TRBJ2-1, the full variable domain is KAGVTQTPRYLIKTRGQQVTLSCSPISGHRSVSWYQQTPGQGLQFLFEYFSETQRNKGNFPGRFSGRQFSNSRSEMNVSTLELGDSALYLCASSLMWRTSSYNEQFFGPGTRLTVL.

This clone came up a few times. The rearrangement uses TRBV27 and TRBJ1-2, with TRBD1 as a possible D gene (5 bases). Germline CDR1 is MNHEY and CDR2 is SMNVEV (reference sequence). The CDR3 contains 15 residues. V was clipped by 7 bases and J by 4 bases, with 19 bases between them. This chain's CDR3 is CASIPREGRGYGYTF. The CDR3 DNA follows: TGTGCCAGCATCCCTAGGGAGGGGCGTGGCTATGGCTACACCTTC.

The CDR3 coding sequence is TGTGCCAGCACCCAAATGCGGGCGAACACTGAAGCTTTCTTT. Protein sequence: CASTQMRANTEAFF. The chain employs TRBV7-8 and TRBJ1-1, with D unclear. There are 14 residues in the CDR3. V was shortened by 7 bases and J by 1 base, with 13 bases between the two germline ends. CDR1 is SGHVS and CDR2 is FQNEAQ in the germline V gene. The variable domain in full, with the rest retrieved from reference TRBV7-8 and TRBJ1-1, is GAGVSQSPRYKVAKRGQDVALRCDPISGHVSLFWYQQALGQGPEFLTYFQNEAQLDKSGLPSDRFFAERPEGSVSTLKIQRTQQEDSAVYLCASTQMRANTEAFFGQGTRLTVV.

V is TRBV4-3 and J is TRBJ1-1, with TRBD1 as a possible D gene (5 bases). The CDR3 is 15 amino acids. Per the germline V gene, CDR1 is LGHNA and CDR2 is YSLEER. Trimming stripped 2 bases from V and 7 bases from J, with 17 bases between. The CDR3 protein is CASSQSTGSLSEAFF. The CDR3 nucleotides are TGCGCCAGCAGCCAATCAACAGGAAGCTTAAGTGAAGCTTTCTTT.

The gene calls are TRBV5-6 and TRBJ2-7, with 13 bases identical to TRBD2. This CDR3 region has 18 residues. Germline assignment: CDR1 SGHDT and CDR2 YYEEEE. The J segment lost 3 bases and the V segment lost 2 bases, leaving 11 bases of the junction unmatched. This CDR3 reads CASSFRTSGSPRVYEQYF. The DNA for the CDR3 is TGTGCCAGCAGCTTCCGGACTAGCGGGAGCCCTCGGGTCTACGAGCAGTACTTC.

This clone was counted only a few times. This sequence joins TRBV2 and TRBJ1-1, with a possible D match to TRBD1 (5 bases). CDR3 length: 14 amino acids. V dropped 0 bases and J dropped 1 base, with 6 bases sitting between them. Germline CDR1 SNHLY, CDR2 FYNNEI. CDR3 coding DNA: TGTGCCAGCAGTGAAGCCGGGGGGAACACTGAAGCTTTCTTT. Translated: CASSEAGGNTEAFF.

CDR3 bases: TGTGCCAGCAGGATAAGAATGGGACAGGCAAACACTGAAGCTTTCTTT. Protein product: CASRIRMGQANTEAFF. The rearrangement links TRBV28 to TRBJ1-1; 8 bases map to TRBD1. The V gene end was trimmed by 6 bases and the J gene end by 2 bases; junction bases not matched to a gene: 11. The CDR3 is made up of 16 amino acids. Germline lookup yields CDR1 MDHEN and CDR2 SYDVKM.

V gene TRBV18 combines with J gene TRBJ2-6; 9 bases match TRBD2. The CDR3 runs to 18 residues. J lost 0 bases, V lost 0 bases, and 3 bases had no gene match. Per germline, CDR1 KGHSH and CDR2 LQKENI. The DNA for the CDR3 is TGTGCCAGCTCACCACCGCTAGCGGGGAACTCTGGGGCCAACGTCCTGACTTTC. It specifies CASSPPLAGNSGANVLTF.